Each of the 32 T cell receptor beta chains below was sequenced from the same sample in a study of identical twins. Each CDR3 protein is one row after TCRdb ran MiXCR on the 5' RACE reads. The sample holds some 96,000 distinct CDR3 sequences; 4.5% to 6.5% are singletons and the top ten take 10% to 15%. The sequenced sample was memory T cells sorted from blood. These TCRs come from a woman in her 50s in good health.

V is TRBV7-9 and J is TRBJ1-1; 9 bases match TRBD1. Germline V lookup: CDR1 SEHNR, CDR2 FQNEAQ (reference sequence). V gave up 5 bases and J gave up 7 bases; unmatched junction bases: 5. The CDR3 contains 13 residues. This CDR3 is CASSRGQGFEAFF. CDR3 DNA sequence: TGTGCCAGCAGCCGGGGACAGGGATTTGAAGCTTTCTTT.

This clonotype was seen many times. The chain joins TRBV15 to TRBJ2-7, with D perhaps TRBD1 (6 bases). The CDR3 is 15 residues long. Trimming pared 5 bases from V and 3 bases from J, leaving 17 bases between. The germline V gene has CDR1 LNHNV and CDR2 YYDKDF (reference sequence). In DNA, the CDR3 is TGTGCCACCAGCCAGGGGACACCTGGTTACTACGAGCAGTACTTC. This translates into CATSQGTPGYYEQYF.

This clonotype was found a few times. The chain carries TRBV20-1 and TRBJ2-1, with D possibly matching TRBD2 (6 bases). CDR1 and CDR2 from the germline V gene are DFQATT and SNEGSKA (reference sequence). Deletions cut 2 bases from V and 6 bases from J, with 14 bases between. The CDR3 length is 14 residues. In nucleotides, the CDR3 is TGCAGTGCTAGAAAGCGGGTACTATTCAATGAGCAGTTCTTC. It translates to CSARKRVLFNEQFF.

The sample holds a few counts of this clonotype. The chain combines TRBV27 with TRBJ1-2; D might be TRBD1 (5 bases). Between the trimmed V and J ends, which lost 5 bases and 6 bases, there was a span of 10 bases. The length of the CDR3 is 12 residues. The V gene's germline CDR1 is MNHEY and CDR2 SMNVEV (reference sequence). The CDR3 region has the DNA TGTGCCAGCAGTAAGGGAGGGGATGGCTACACCTTC. It codes for CASSKGGDGYTF.

As regards this clonotype: This sequence may be a read error, since a much larger clone differs from it by one base. The V and J genes are TRBV20-1 and TRBJ2-7; D might be TRBD2 (6 bases). The CDR3 sequence is 12 residues long. The germline V gene encodes CDR1 DFQATT and CDR2 SNEGSKA (reference sequence). Trimming pared 3 bases from V and 9 bases from J, leaving 15 bases between. The CDR3 here is CSASRAKGGQYV. CDR3 nucleotides: TGCAGTGCTAGTAGGGCAAAGGGAGGGCAGTACGTC.

This clonotype occurred many times. This chain links TRBV25-1 with TRBJ2-2, with D unresolved. The CDR3 totals 15 residues. Between the trimmed V and J ends, which lost 4 bases and 3 bases, there was a span of 12 bases. The germline V gene has CDR1 MGHDK and CDR2 SYGVNS. The CDR3 DNA reads TGTGCCAGCAGTGTCGCGACACCTTACACCGGGGAGCTGTTTTTT. Amino acids: CASSVATPYTGELFF. Supplemented by reference TRBV25-1 and TRBJ2-2, the full variable domain reads EADIYQTPRYLVIGTGKKITLECSQTMGHDKMYWYQQDPGMELHLIHYSYGVNSTEKGDLSSESTVSRIRTEHFPLTLESARPSHTSQYLCASSVATPYTGELFFGEGSRLTVL.

This clonotype appeared many times. The chain is built from TRBV29-1 and TRBJ1-3; 9 bases agree with TRBD1. Germline values: CDR1 SQVTM, CDR2 ANQGSEA. This CDR3 is 14 amino acids long. With V trimmed by 7 bases and J by 3 bases, 7 bases remained unmatched. For the CDR3, the DNA is TGCAGCGCCCAAGGGGACAGGGATGGAAACACCATATATTTT. Encoded protein: CSAQGDRDGNTIYF.

The chain has TRBV20-1 and TRBJ1-5; 9 nucleotides line up with TRBD1. In germline, CDR1 is DFQATT, CDR2 SNEGSKA (reference sequence). The CDR3 is 16 residues long. V was clipped by 1 base and J by 4 bases; unmatched bases: 8. CDR3 bases: TGCAGTGCTAGAGCCCTTCTAGGGACAGGGAATCAGCCCCAGCATTTT. Translated, it gives CSARALLGTGNQPQHF.

This clonotype was detected many times. The V and J genes are TRBV12-3 or TRBV12-4 and TRBJ2-3; maybe TRBD2 (6 bases). Trimming took 5 bases from V and 5 from J, leaving 14 bases between them. The CDR3 is 14 residues long. CDR3 sequence reads: CASSPGGPRDTQYF. Here the CDR3 DNA reads TGTGCCAGCAGTCCAGGAGGGCCGAGAGATACGCAGTATTTT.

V and J are TRBV5-1 and TRBJ1-2; D is unresolved. The CDR3 runs to 14 residues. Trimming took off 0 bases at V and 5 bases at J, with 11 bases between the two ends. Germline loops: CDR1 SGHRS, CDR2 YFSETQ. This chain's CDR3 is CASSLVDWTYGYTF. Written as DNA, the CDR3 is TGCGCCAGCAGCTTGGTAGATTGGACTTATGGCTACACCTTC.

The sample holds a few counts of this clonotype. The V call is TRBV19, the J call TRBJ2-1; D gene uncertain. This CDR3 has 13 amino acids. Looked up from germline, CDR1 is LNHDA and CDR2 is SQIVND (reference sequence). Trimming cost V 3 bases and J 9 bases, with 12 bases left between them. The CDR3 DNA is TGTGCCAGTAGTATCGGTGACTTCGGTGAGCAGTTCTTC. Translating gives CASSIGDFGEQFF.

This clonotype was seen repeatedly, ten times or more. V is TRBV6-2 or TRBV6-3 and J is TRBJ2-5; possibly TRBD1 for D (6 bases). CDR3 size: 14 residues. Germline CDR1 reads MNHEY; CDR2 reads SVGEGT. Trimming cost V 6 bases and J 3 bases, with 14 bases left between them. The CDR3 DNA reads TGTGCCAGCAGACCCGGACAGAGTAAAGAGACCCAGTACTTC. Translation: CASRPGQSKETQYF.

This clonotype occurred many times. The gene calls are TRBV7-8 and TRBJ2-2, with TRBD2 identical over 13 bases. CDR1 SGHVS and CDR2 FQNEAQ come from the germline V gene. This CDR3 comprises 17 residues. V lost 4 bases, J lost 8 bases, and 10 bases stayed unmatched. The CDR3 is CASSYQPGLAGKGELFF. The CDR3 region has the DNA TGTGCCAGCAGCTACCAGCCGGGACTAGCGGGAAAAGGGGAGCTGTTTTTT.

This clonotype was seen ten or more times. The chain couples TRBV5-1 to TRBJ2-3; D is possibly TRBD1 (5 bases). The germline CDR1 and CDR2 sequences are SGHRS and YFSETQ. With 0 bases removed from V and 0 bases from J, the gap between germline ends came to 8 bases. The CDR3 loop spans 15 amino acids. The CDR3 region has the DNA TGCGCCAGCAGCTTGGGGACAATTAGCACAGATACGCAGTATTTT. It codes for CASSLGTISTDTQYF.

The chain's CDR3 is CATRVPGRRYGYTF. CDR3 nucleotides: TGCGCCACCAGAGTCCCGGGCAGACGGTATGGCTACACCTTC. J is TRBJ1-2 and V is TRBV4-1, with unresolved D. CDR3 length equals 14 residues. Germline V gene data show CDR1 as MGHRA and CDR2 as YSYEKL. Between the trimmed V and J ends, which lost 10 bases and 5 bases, there was a span of 20 bases.

The V call is TRBV20-1, the J call TRBJ2-7; 16 bases fit TRBD2. With V trimmed by 6 bases and J by 6 bases, 11 bases remained unmatched. This CDR3 has 16 amino acids. Germline V gene sequence: CDR1 DFQATT, CDR2 SNEGSKA (reference sequence). CDR3 nucleotide sequence: TGCAGTGCACAGCCCGGGACTAGCGGGAGGGCGATCGAGCAGTACTTC. It codes for CSAQPGTSGRAIEQYF.

This clonotype has a count of ten or more. The V and J genes are TRBV13 and TRBJ2-3; the match to TRBD1 covers 8 bases. The trim removed 6 bases at V and 8 bases at J, leaving 7 bases unmatched. Germline values: CDR1 PRHDT, CDR2 FYEKMQ (reference sequence). The CDR3 is 13 residues long. CDR3 bases: TGTGCCAGCAGGGCGCAGGGGGCTGGTACGCAGTATTTT. This translates into CASRAQGAGTQYF.

This clonotype was picked up many times. The V and J genes are TRBV10-2 and TRBJ2-3, with TRBD2 identical over 8 bases. The CDR3 sequence is 14 residues long. J lost 0 bases, V lost 6 bases, and 2 bases had no gene match. Germline V gene lookup returns CDR1 WSHSY and CDR2 SAAADI. In DNA, the CDR3 is TGCGCCAGCAGAGGACTAGCTAGCACAGATACGCAGTATTTT. It specifies CASRGLASTDTQYF.

Ten or more counts support this clonotype. The chain has TRBV7-6 and TRBJ2-5; tentatively, D is TRBD2 (6 bases). V was clipped by 7 bases and J by 1 base, with 19 bases between them. Germline CDR1 is SGHVS and CDR2 is FNYEAQ. The CDR3 runs 16 residues. CDR3 protein: CASTPNARRAQETQYF. The CDR3 DNA reads as TGTGCCAGCACCCCCAACGCGAGGAGGGCCCAAGAGACCCAGTACTTC.

This clonotype has at least ten counts. The chain carries TRBV12-3 or TRBV12-4 and TRBJ1-1; D not resolved. This CDR3 region has 13 residues. Trimming took off 3 bases at V and 1 base at J, with 6 bases between the two ends. This CDR3 is CASSFSQNTEAFF. The DNA of the CDR3 is TGTGCCAGCAGTTTTTCCCAGAACACTGAAGCTTTCTTT.

The rearrangement joins TRBV10-3 to TRBJ2-6; D call uncertain. With 7 bases removed from V and 0 bases from J, the gap between germline ends came to 10 bases. Germline CDR1 and CDR2: ENHRY and SYGVKD. This CDR3 spans 15 amino acids. The CDR3 is CAITPSLSGANVLTF. CDR3 bases: TGTGCCATCACGCCCAGCCTCTCTGGGGCCAACGTCCTGACTTTC.

This clonotype has a count of ten or more. The rearrangement joins TRBV12-3 or TRBV12-4 to TRBJ2-1; a possible D gene is TRBD1 (5 bases). This CDR3 has 11 amino acids. The V end was cut by 7 bases, the J end by 8 bases, with 9 bases between. CDR3 loop: CASIGAHEQFF. CDR3 bases: TGTGCCAGCATAGGGGCCCATGAGCAGTTCTTC.

This chain joins TRBV5-6 and TRBJ2-2, with 7 bases that match TRBD2. The junction had 10 bases not matched to a gene; V was cut back by 1 base and J by 4 bases. CDR1 and CDR2 from the germline V gene are SGHDT and YYEEEE. The CDR3 contains 17 residues. CDR3 bases: TGTGCCAGCAGCTTGTTCTGGGGCGGGAGTCGCACCGGGGAGCTGTTTTTT. It yields the protein CASSLFWGGSRTGELFF.

The rearrangement links TRBV6-2 or TRBV6-3 to TRBJ1-2, with a possible D match to TRBD1 (6 bases). Trimming left V 7 bases short and J 8 bases short, with 17 bases between. Looked up from germline, CDR1 is MNHEY and CDR2 is SVGEGT. The length of the CDR3 is 13 residues. CDR3 residues: CASKAGAREGYTF. The DNA for the CDR3 is TGTGCCAGCAAAGCAGGGGCCAGGGAAGGCTACACCTTC.

This clonotype has at least ten counts. This chain uses TRBV25-1 with TRBJ2-2, with 12 bases identical to TRBD1. This CDR3 has 15 residues. Germline CDR1 and CDR2: MGHDK and SYGVNS. V lost 6 bases, J lost 4 bases, and 3 bases stayed unmatched. In nucleotides, the CDR3 is TGTGCCAGCAGCGGGACAGGGGGCGGCACCGGGGAGCTGTTTTTT. Protein product: CASSGTGGGTGELFF.

The chain combines TRBV2 with TRBJ2-4, with 9 bases aligning to TRBD1. Germline V gives CDR1 SNHLY, CDR2 FYNNEI. V was pared by 7 bases and J by 5 bases, with 6 bases of the junction left unmatched. The CDR3 is made up of 14 amino acids. The DNA of the CDR3 is TGTGCCAGCAACCTCGACAGGGGGGAAAACATTCAGTACTTC. Translation gives CASNLDRGENIQYF.

This clonotype was seen ten or more times. The rearrangement links TRBV4-2 to TRBJ2-3; D perhaps matches TRBD2 (5 bases). CDR3 length: 16 residues. CDR1 is LGHNA and CDR2 is YNFKEQ in the germline V gene. V lost 3 bases, J lost 6 bases, and 19 bases lay in between. The CDR3 protein is CASSHRAREWDDTQYF. The CDR3 DNA reads as TGTGCCAGCAGCCACCGCGCGAGGGAGTGGGATGATACGCAGTATTTT.

At least ten counts were recorded for this clonotype. The V call is TRBV20-1, the J call TRBJ2-5; 9 positions match TRBD2. V shed 1 base, J shed 12 bases, and the junction held 6 bases outside the gene matches. Germline CDR1 is DFQATT and CDR2 is SNEGSKA (reference sequence). The length of the CDR3 is 12 residues. In DNA, the CDR3 is TGCAGTGCTAGAGCGCCGACTAGCGGCGAGTACTTC. It encodes CSARAPTSGEYF.

There are many counts of this clonotype. The V and J genes are TRBV5-1 and TRBJ1-6, with no clear D. The CDR3 contains 14 residues. Per the germline V gene, CDR1 is SGHRS and CDR2 is YFSETQ. Trimming removed 6 bases from V and 9 bases from J, with 16 bases in between. The CDR3 loop is CASTLSGLGSPLHF. In DNA form, the CDR3 reads TGCGCCAGCACGCTTTCGGGGTTAGGTTCACCCCTCCACTTT. The full variable domain, in which reference TRBV5-1 and TRBJ1-6 provide the parts outside the CDR3, is KAGVTQTPRYLIKTRGQQVTLSCSPISGHRSVSWYQQTPGQGLQFLFEYFSETQRNKGNFPGRFSGRQFSNSRSEMNVSTLELGDSALYLCASTLSGLGSPLHFGNGTRLTVT.

This clonotype was seen repeatedly, ten times or more. The chain couples TRBV9 to TRBJ1-2; D is perhaps TRBD1 (5 bases). Germline V gene lookup returns CDR1 SGDLS and CDR2 YYNGEE. V was shortened by 0 bases and J by 4 bases, with 13 bases between the two germline ends. The CDR3 contains 15 residues. As DNA, the CDR3 is TGTGCCAGCAGCGTAGGACAGTACCAAGTCTATGGCTACACCTTC. Amino acid sequence: CASSVGQYQVYGYTF.

This rearrangement joins TRBV7-9 to TRBJ2-1; 8 nucleotides align to TRBD2. The V segment lost 1 base and the J segment 8 bases; nucleotides outside the gene matches: 10. The germline V gene has CDR1 SEHNR and CDR2 FQNEAQ (reference sequence). This CDR3 spans 16 amino acids. CDR3 region: CASSLGLAITTYEQFF. DNA for the CDR3: TGTGCCAGCAGCTTAGGACTAGCGATTACGACTTATGAGCAGTTCTTC.

In this sample, this clonotype turned up many times. V usage is TRBV12-3 or TRBV12-4 and J usage is TRBJ1-3; no clear D. The CDR3 extends over 16 amino acids. Trimming removed 2 bases at V and 0 bases at J, with 11 bases between. CDR3 residues: CASSLMGSHSGNTIYF. CDR3 nucleotide sequence: TGTGCCAGCAGTTTAATGGGGTCCCACTCTGGAAACACCATATATTTT.